The present T cell receptor beta chain was sequenced within a study of preoperative IRX-2 immunotherapy in early breast cancer. Treatment noted: preoperative locoregional IRX-2 cytokine immunotherapy. Samples came from a phase Ib trial of preoperative locoregional IRX-2 cytokine immunotherapy. TCRdb's table, derived via immunoSEQ multiplex PCR, lists solely in-frame clones and lacks some. The table lists around 22,000 clones, 70% to 90% of them singletons. Germline CDR1 and CDR2: KGHSH and LQKENI. This CDR3 is 14 amino acids long. Trimming removed 4 bases from V and 2 bases from J, with 11 bases in between.

The source was tumor tissue, collected after IRX-2 immunotherapy. The source of this sequence is a human donor with breast cancer. The V gene is TRBV18, the J gene TRBJ2-5; D tentatively reads TRBD1 or TRBD2 (5 bases each). CDR3 nucleotide sequence: TGTGCCAGCTCACACCGGGACCGACAAGAGACCCAGTACTTC. This gives the protein CASSHRDRQETQYF.